The T cell receptor (beta chain) described here comes from a study of siplizumab effects on memory and regulatory T cells. The CDR3 has 18 amino acids. The study, taken as a whole, reports: Alloreactive sequences tracing back to unstimulated CD4+ memory cells fell significantly with siplizumab. Left unconfirmed was the suppressive function of proliferating Tregs from siplizumab cultures.

Method: immunoSEQ multiplex PCR; TCRdb's copy keeps in-frame clones and lacks some. The sample shows 98,000 or so clones, approximately 93% of them seen only once. On this clone: The antigen is not known.

Sequencing was done on a sample of Tregs sorted from blood. The chain joins TRBV21-1 to TRBJ2-3; the D call TRBD2 from the table was never checked on the DNA. TRBV21-1 constitutes a pseudogene. The receptor comes from a human donor in good health. CDR3 in amino acids: CASSKGPCGGRNADTQYF. For the CDR3, the DNA is TGTGCCAGCAGCAAAGGTCCCTGTGGGGGGAGGAATGCAGATACGCAGTATTTT.